This T cell receptor beta chain was recorded in a study of cytomegalovirus exposure and HLA in healthy donors. Looking at the study overall: Inside one of the first data releases sat 85 million or so unique TCRs taken from HLA-typed donors. Among the approximately 380 donors who were genotyped, around 77% fell in the genetic ancestry cluster that is associated with self-reported Caucasian donors. Study results and caveats: Trimming of TCR beta V- and J-genes showed a link, identified in a later analysis, to a missense DCLRE1C variant.

Though probably carrying unrecorded immune exposures, donors were nominally healthy at sampling. This clone appeared a single time. Its antigen is as yet unknown. J was trimmed by 6 bases and V by 1 base; bases with no gene match: 6. CDR3 size: 17 residues. Looked up from germline, CDR1 is MNHNS and CDR2 is SASEGT. The PCR was carried out with 60 Vbeta primers and 13 Jbeta primers. Here immunoSEQ multiplex PCR was the method, and the copy in TCRdb shows in-frame clones only, minus some. The sample shows about 200,000 clones, roughly 84% of them seen only once. The receptor was derived from a man aged 45-65 years in good health and CMV-seronegative. The chain joins TRBV6-1 to TRBJ2-2; 12 bases are a match to TRBD2. The specimen sequenced was PBMCs. CDR3 in DNA: TGTGCCAGCAGTGAAGGAAGACTAGCGGGAGAAGCCGGGGAGCTGTTTTTT. This codes for CASSEGRLAGEAGELFF.